The text below deals with one T cell receptor (beta chain). The record originates from a study of blood T cell repertoires in COVID-19. For the study at large: Sources were T cells, B-cell-depleted T cells, or PBMCs; the material itself was cDNA or gDNA.

Data came from immunoSEQ multiplex PCR; TCRdb stores just in-frame clones and leaves some out. The table has 90,000 or so clones, around 90% seen once; the top ten hold 4.3%. The CDR3 extends over 16 amino acids. Germline loops: CDR1 SNHLY, CDR2 FYNNEI. The V end lost 4 bases, the J end lost 0 bases, and 13 bases lay between the germline ends. The sample taken for sequencing was peripheral blood. V and J are TRBV2 and TRBJ2-1; weak D call: TRBD2 (5 bases). This clonotype was obtained from an elderly woman with active or convalescent COVID-19. CDR3 loop: CASSGSGGPSYNEQFF. The CDR3 DNA follows: TGTGCCAGCAGTGGTTCAGGCGGGCCCTCCTACAATGAGCAGTTCTTC.